The T cell receptor (beta chain) described here comes from a study of T cell responses to AZD1222 COVID-19 vaccine. Here immunoSEQ multiplex PCR was the method, and the copy in TCRdb shows in-frame clones only, minus some. Among 55,000 to 75,000 clones listed, around 83% were seen once. Trimming left V 0 bases short and J 4 bases short, with 19 bases between. This CDR3 region has 18 residues. The germline gives CDR1 SGDLS, CDR2 YYNGEE. This clonotype was obtained from an adult in good health. Specimen: peripheral blood, collected on day 0 of AZD1222 vaccination. The rearrangement links TRBV9 to TRBJ2-2; possible D gene TRBD1, 6 bases. The CDR3 DNA follows: TGTGCCAGCAGCGTAGGTCCAATCTACAGGGCGGGCACCGGGGAGCTGTTTTTT. Translation: CASSVGPIYRAGTGELFF. The full variable domain, rest sourced from reference TRBV9 and TRBJ2-2, is DSGVTQTPKHLITATGQRVTLRCSPRSGDLSVYWYQQSLDQGLQFLIQYYNGEERAKGNILERFSAQQFPDLHSELNLSSLELGDSALYFCASSVGPIYRAGTGELFFGEGSRLTVL.